This TCR beta chain was sequenced during a study of shared clonotypes between healthy human individuals. Study context: The plates for each donor numbered three CD4 naive, three CD4 memory, two CD8 naive and one CD8 memory.

This CDR3 comprises 15 residues. Trimming took off 2 bases at V and 4 bases at J, with 11 bases between the two ends. Germline V gene lookup returns CDR1 SGHTA and CDR2 FQGNSA. Libraries were prepared by immunoSEQ multiplex PCR; TCRdb keeps only in-frame clonotypes and omits some of them. The sample yields 2 million to 3 million clones, 93% seen once. V gene TRBV7-2 combines with J gene TRBJ1-4; possibly TRBD1 for D (6 bases). Sequenced sample: naive CD4+ T cells from PBMCs. Subset noted: CD45RA+ positively selected. The clonotype originates from a man aged 18 to 30 in good health. Some clones in this sample may be carry-over from other donors' samples. CDR3 DNA: TGTGCCAGCAGCTTAAATAGGGGACATAATGAAAAACTGTTTTTT. It yields the protein CASSLNRGHNEKLFF.